These 5 T cell receptor beta chains were sequenced from one sample in a study of long-term antiretroviral therapy in people with HIV. At survey level, the immunoSEQ assay was run in its v3.0 version. Some clones are missing from TCRdb's copy, which holds only in-frame ones; the method was immunoSEQ multiplex PCR. This sample has 28,000 or so clones; around 87% occur once, and the top ten carry around 4%. This specimen consisted of unsorted PBMCs, obtained 0.5 years after starting antiretroviral therapy. These TCRs come from a woman aged 18-29 years with HIV.

This sequence joins TRBV28 and TRBJ2-7; 7 bases align to TRBD2. This CDR3 has 13 amino acids. V shed 4 bases and J 5 bases; nucleotides not matched to a gene: 5. Germline V CDR1 and CDR2: MDHEN, SYDVKM. This CDR3 is CASSSLAKDEQYF. The CDR3 DNA is TGTGCCAGCAGTTCACTAGCGAAGGACGAGCAGTACTTC.

Notes on this clone: This sample includes further DNA sequences coding for the same CDR3. The rearrangement uses TRBV27 and TRBJ2-1, with 9 bases aligning to TRBD2. Germline-derived CDR1 and CDR2 are MNHEY and SMNVEV (reference sequence). V lost 6 bases and J lost 2; bases outside the gene matches: 5. The CDR3 is 15 amino acids. The CDR3 nucleotides are TGTGCCAGCAGAGTTAGCGGGAGCCCCTACAATGAGCAGTTCTTC. Protein: CASRVSGSPYNEQFF.

The chain couples TRBV11-2 to TRBJ2-2; 8 nucleotides match TRBD2. There are 15 residues in the CDR3. Germline assignment: CDR1 SGHAT and CDR2 FQNNGV. Trimming removed 2 bases from V and 4 bases from J; junction bases left unmatched: 3. CDR3 region: CASSLQREGTGELFF. DNA for the CDR3: TGTGCCAGCAGCTTACAACGGGAGGGCACCGGGGAGCTGTTTTTT.

J is TRBJ2-1 and V is TRBV28, with 7 nucleotides matching TRBD1. This CDR3 has 15 residues. With 5 bases clipped from V and 0 bases from J, the junction kept 4 bases outside the gene matches. Looked up from germline, CDR1 is MDHEN and CDR2 is SYDVKM. CDR3 amino acids: CASSTTGDSYNEQFF. Written as DNA, the CDR3 is TGTGCCAGCAGTACCACAGGGGACTCCTACAATGAGCAGTTCTTC.

The rearrangement joins TRBV7-9 to TRBJ2-7; TRBD2 aligns across 11 bases. The V gene end was trimmed by 5 bases and the J gene end by 5 bases; junction bases not matched to a gene: 8. The CDR3 spans 15 residues. CDR1 and CDR2 (germline): SEHNR, FQNEAQ (reference sequence). For the CDR3, the DNA is TGTGCCAGCAGCCCAACGACTAGCGGGAAAAACGAGCAGTACTTC. Translating it yields CASSPTTSGKNEQYF.